This T cell receptor (beta chain) emerged from a study of monozygotic twins with inflammatory bowel disease. TCRdb reprocessed the 5' RACE reads and reports one entry per CDR3 protein, with no DNA. This table holds 150,000 to 200,000 distinct CDR3 sequences. CDR3 length: 16 residues. Germline V CDR1 and CDR2: LGHDT, YNNKEL (reference sequence). This sequence was found in a human donor with ulcerative colitis or Crohn's disease, or a healthy co-twin of an affected twin (not recorded which). This sequence joins TRBV3-1 and TRBJ2-5; as DNA is missing, the TRBD2 call by TCRdb cannot be tested. The specimen sequenced was blood. The CDR3 spells CASSQNSGMSKETQYF.